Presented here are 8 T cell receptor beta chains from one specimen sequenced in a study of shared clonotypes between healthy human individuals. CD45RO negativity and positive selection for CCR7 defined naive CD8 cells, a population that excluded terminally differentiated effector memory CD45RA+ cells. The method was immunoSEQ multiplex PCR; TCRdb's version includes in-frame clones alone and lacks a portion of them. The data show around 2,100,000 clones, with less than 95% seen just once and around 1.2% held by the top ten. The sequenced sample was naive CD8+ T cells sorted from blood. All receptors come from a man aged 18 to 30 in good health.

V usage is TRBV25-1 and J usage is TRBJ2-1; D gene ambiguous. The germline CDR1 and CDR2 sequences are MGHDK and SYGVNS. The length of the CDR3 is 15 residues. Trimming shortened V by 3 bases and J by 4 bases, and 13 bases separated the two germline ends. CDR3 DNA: TGTGCCAGCAGTGACTCCGGACGAGGATACAATGAGCAGTTCTTC. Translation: CASSDSGRGYNEQFF.

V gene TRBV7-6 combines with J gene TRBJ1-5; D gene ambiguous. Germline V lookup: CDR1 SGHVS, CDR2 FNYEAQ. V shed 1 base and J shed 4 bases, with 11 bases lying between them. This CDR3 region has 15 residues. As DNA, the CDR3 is TGTGCCAGCAGCTTAGGTGTAGGGCCAAATCAGCCCCAGCATTTT. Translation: CASSLGVGPNQPQHF.

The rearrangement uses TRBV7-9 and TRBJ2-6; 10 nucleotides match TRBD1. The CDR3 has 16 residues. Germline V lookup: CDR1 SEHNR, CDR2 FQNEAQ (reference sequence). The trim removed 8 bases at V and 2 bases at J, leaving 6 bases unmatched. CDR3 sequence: CASAGTGVTGANVLTF. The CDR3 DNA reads TGTGCCAGCGCCGGGACAGGGGTGACTGGGGCCAACGTCCTGACTTTC.

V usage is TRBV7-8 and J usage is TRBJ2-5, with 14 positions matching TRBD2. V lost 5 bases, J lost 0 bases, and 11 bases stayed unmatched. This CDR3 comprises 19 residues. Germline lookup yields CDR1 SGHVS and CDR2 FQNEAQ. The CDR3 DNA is TGTGCCAGCAGCCACGGGACTAGCGGGAGTCTGGGATACCAAGAGACCCAGTACTTC. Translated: CASSHGTSGSLGYQETQYF.

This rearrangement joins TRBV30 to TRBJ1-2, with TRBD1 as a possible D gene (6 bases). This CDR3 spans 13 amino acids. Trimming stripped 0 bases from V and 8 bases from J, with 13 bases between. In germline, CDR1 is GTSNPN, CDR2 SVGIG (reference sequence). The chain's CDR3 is CAWSVPGAEGYTF. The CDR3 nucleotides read TGTGCCTGGAGTGTACCAGGGGCTGAGGGCTACACCTTC.

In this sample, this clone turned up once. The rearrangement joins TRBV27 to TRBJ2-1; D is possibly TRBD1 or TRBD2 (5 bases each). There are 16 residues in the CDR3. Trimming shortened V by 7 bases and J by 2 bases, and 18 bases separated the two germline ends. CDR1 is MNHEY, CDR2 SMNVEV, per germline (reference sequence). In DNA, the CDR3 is TGTGCCAGCACCCTAAATCCGGGACGGACCTACAATGAGCAGTTCTTC. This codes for CASTLNPGRTYNEQFF.

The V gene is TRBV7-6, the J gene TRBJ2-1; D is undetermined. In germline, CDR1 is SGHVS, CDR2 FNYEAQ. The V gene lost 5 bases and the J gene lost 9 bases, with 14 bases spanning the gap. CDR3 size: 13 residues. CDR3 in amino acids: CASSPIAPLEQFF. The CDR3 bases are TGTGCCAGCAGCCCGATAGCCCCCCTTGAGCAGTTCTTC. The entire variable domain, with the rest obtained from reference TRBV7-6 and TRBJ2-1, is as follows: GAGVSQSPRYKVTKRGQDVALRCDPISGHVSLYWYRQALGQGPEFLTYFNYEAQQDKSGLPNDRFSAERPEGSISTLTIQRTEQRDSAMYRCASSPIAPLEQFFGPGTRLTVL.

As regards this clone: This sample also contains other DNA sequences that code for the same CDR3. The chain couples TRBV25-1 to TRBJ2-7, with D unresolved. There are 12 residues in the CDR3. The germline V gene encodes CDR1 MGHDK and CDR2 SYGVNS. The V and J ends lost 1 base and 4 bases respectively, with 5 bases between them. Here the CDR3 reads CASSESPYEQYF. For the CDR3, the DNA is TGTGCCAGCAGTGAATCCCCATACGAGCAGTACTTC.